This T cell receptor (beta chain) was recovered during a study of Ad26.COV2.S vaccination and SARS-CoV-2 variants. About the study: Dosing was one shot or two shots 56 days apart.

In regard to this clone: The antigen is unknown.

Profiled with immunoSEQ multiplex PCR; TCRdb holds only in-frame clones, not every one. The data show roughly 320,000 clones, around 87% seen once. The CDR3 contains 16 residues. Between the trimmed V and J ends, which lost 0 bases and 3 bases, there was a span of 14 bases. Germline V CDR1 and CDR2: SGHAT, FQNNGV. Treatment described: around 19 received Ad26.COV2.S at low or high dose, single or two shots; a few received placebo; per-sample allocation not given. At day 63 after the first vaccine or placebo injection, samples were drawn. Points from the study as a whole: Non-spike TCR breadth showed similarity between vaccine and placebo recipients.

This sample comprised peripheral blood, obtained in a trial of Ad26.COV2.S vaccine versus placebo. The receptor's source is a person aged 18-65 years who received the Ad26.COV2.S COVID-19 vaccine or a placebo. The chain recombines TRBV11-2 with TRBJ1-1; D is uncertain. The CDR3 loop reads CASSLEGYTRDTEAFF. The CDR3 bases are TGTGCCAGCAGCTTAGAGGGTTATACCCGGGACACTGAAGCTTTCTTT.